This entry lists 8 T cell receptor beta chains sequenced from one sample in a study of T cell responses to AZD1222 COVID-19 vaccine. Sequenced by immunoSEQ multiplex PCR; TCRdb stores in-frame clones only, minus some. The table shows more than 130,000 clones, with 75% to 95% occurring only once. The starting material was peripheral blood, obtained on day 0 of AZD1222 vaccination. The receptors here all came from an adult in good health.

V is TRBV12-3 or TRBV12-4 and J is TRBJ1-3; no definite D call. The CDR3 totals 13 residues. V shed 3 bases and J shed 4 bases, with 7 bases lying between them. The CDR3 coding sequence is TGTGCCAGCAGTTTCGGCTTAGGAAACACCATATATTTT. Its protein is CASSFGLGNTIYF.

The genes are TRBV11-3 and TRBJ1-3; D remains ambiguous. The V gene lost 1 base and the J gene lost 2 bases, with 9 bases spanning the gap. Per germline, CDR1 SGHNT and CDR2 YENEEA. CDR3 length: 15 amino acids. The CDR3 nucleotides read TGTGCCAGCAGCTTAGGTGGTACTACTGGAAACACCATATATTTT. It is translated as CASSLGGTTGNTIYF.

This chain uses TRBV21-1 with TRBJ2-7; TRBD1 is taken as the D call from the table, unchecked against the DNA. TRBV21-1 corresponds to a pseudogene. This CDR3 has 16 amino acids. The CDR3 bases are TGTGCCAGCAGCAACTGGGACAGGGAGGGACAGTGCGAGCAGTACTTC. This translates into CASSNWDREGQCEQYF.

The chain links TRBV5-1 to TRBJ2-3; a possible D gene is TRBD2 (6 bases). V lost 3 bases and J lost 0, with 17 bases in between. The CDR3 spans 17 residues. Germline V gene sequence: CDR1 SGHRS, CDR2 YFSETQ. The CDR3 here is CASSSGTLKTSTDTQYF. The DNA of the CDR3 is TGCGCCAGCAGCTCGGGGACTCTAAAGACTAGCACAGATACGCAGTATTTT. The whole variable domain, filled in from reference TRBV5-1 and TRBJ2-3, reads KAGVTQTPRYLIKTRGQQVTLSCSPISGHRSVSWYQQTPGQGLQFLFEYFSETQRNKGNFPGRFSGRQFSNSRSEMNVSTLELGDSALYLCASSSGTLKTSTDTQYFGPGTRLTVL.

The chain has TRBV11-2 and TRBJ2-1, with 9 nucleotides matching TRBD2. The junction had 8 bases not matched to a gene; V was cut back by 5 bases and J by 3 bases. The CDR3 contains 16 residues. Germline V gives CDR1 SGHAT, CDR2 FQNNGV. CDR3 bases: TGTGCCAGCAGCATTAGCGGGGGAGCTAACTACAATGAGCAGTTCTTC. Translating it yields CASSISGGANYNEQFF.

This clone was seen a single time. CDR3 in amino acids: CASSPRNGNEQFF. CDR3 nucleotide sequence: TGTGCCAGCAGCCCCCGAAACGGGAATGAGCAGTTCTTC. This chain links TRBV7-2 with TRBJ2-1; unclear D gene. This CDR3 comprises 13 residues. The V gene lost 5 bases and the J gene lost 7 bases, with 12 bases spanning the gap. CDR1 is SGHTA and CDR2 is FQGNSA in the germline V gene. Filled out from reference TRBV7-2 and TRBJ2-1, the complete variable domain reads GAGVSQSPSNKVTEKGKDVELRCDPISGHTALYWYRQSLGQGLEFLIYFQGNSAPDKSGLPSDRFSAERTGGSVSTLTIQRTQQEDSAVYLCASSPRNGNEQFFGPGTRLTVL.

V is TRBV7-2 and J is TRBJ2-3; 11 bases fit TRBD2. This CDR3 has 19 residues. Germline loops: CDR1 SGHTA, CDR2 FQGNSA. V gave up 4 bases and J gave up 2 bases; unmatched junction bases: 14. The CDR3 loop reads CASSSKMTSGNLDTDTQYF. The CDR3, as DNA: TGTGCCAGCAGCTCGAAAATGACTAGCGGGAATCTGGACACAGATACGCAGTATTTT.

This rearrangement joins TRBV4-2 to TRBJ2-3; 8 positions agree with TRBD2. CDR3 length equals 18 residues. CDR1 is LGHNA, CDR2 YNFKEQ, per germline. The junction had 11 bases not matched to a gene; V was cut back by 0 bases and J by 3 bases. The CDR3 loop is CASSQDRKSSGPTDTQYF. CDR3 DNA sequence: TGTGCCAGCAGCCAAGATCGAAAGTCTAGCGGGCCAACAGATACGCAGTATTTT.